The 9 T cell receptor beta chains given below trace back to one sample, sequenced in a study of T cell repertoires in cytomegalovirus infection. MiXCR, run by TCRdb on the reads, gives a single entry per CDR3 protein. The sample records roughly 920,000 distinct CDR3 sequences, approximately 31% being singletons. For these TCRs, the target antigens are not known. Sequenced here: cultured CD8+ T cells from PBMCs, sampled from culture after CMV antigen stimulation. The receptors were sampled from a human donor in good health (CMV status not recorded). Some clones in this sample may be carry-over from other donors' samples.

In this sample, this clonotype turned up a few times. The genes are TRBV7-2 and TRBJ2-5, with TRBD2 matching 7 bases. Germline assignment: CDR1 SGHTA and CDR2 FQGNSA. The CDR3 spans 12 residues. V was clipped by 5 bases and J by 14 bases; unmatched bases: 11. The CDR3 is CASSPTGSGVYF. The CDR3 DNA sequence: TGTGCCAGCAGCCCTACGGGAAGCGGGGTATACTTC.

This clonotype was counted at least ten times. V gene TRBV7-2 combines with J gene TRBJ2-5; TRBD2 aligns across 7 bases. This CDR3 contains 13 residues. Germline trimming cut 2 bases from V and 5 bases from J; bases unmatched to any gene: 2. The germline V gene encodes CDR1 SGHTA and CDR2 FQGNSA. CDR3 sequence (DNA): TGTGCCAGCAGCTTATGGGAGGGGGAGACCCAGTACTTC. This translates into CASSLWEGETQYF.

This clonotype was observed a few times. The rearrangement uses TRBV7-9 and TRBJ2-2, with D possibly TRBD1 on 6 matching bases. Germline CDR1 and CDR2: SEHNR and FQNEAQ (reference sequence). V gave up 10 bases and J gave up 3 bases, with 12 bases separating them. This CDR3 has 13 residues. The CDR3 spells CAKEDRDTGELFF. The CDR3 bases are TGTGCCAAGGAGGACAGAGACACCGGGGAGCTGTTTTTT.

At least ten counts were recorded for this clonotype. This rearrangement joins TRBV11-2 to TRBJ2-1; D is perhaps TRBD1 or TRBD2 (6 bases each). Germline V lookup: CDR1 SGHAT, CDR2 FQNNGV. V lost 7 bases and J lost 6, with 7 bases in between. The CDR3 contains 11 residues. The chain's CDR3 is CASKGGNEQFF. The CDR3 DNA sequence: TGTGCCAGCAAGGGGGGCAATGAGCAGTTCTTC.

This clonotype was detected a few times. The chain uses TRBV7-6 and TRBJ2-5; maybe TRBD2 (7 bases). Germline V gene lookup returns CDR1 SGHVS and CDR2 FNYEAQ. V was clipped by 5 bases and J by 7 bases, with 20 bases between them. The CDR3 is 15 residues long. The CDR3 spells CASSLSGGGAGTQYF. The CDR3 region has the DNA TGTGCCAGCAGCCTCTCCGGAGGGGGGGCCGGGACCCAGTACTTC.

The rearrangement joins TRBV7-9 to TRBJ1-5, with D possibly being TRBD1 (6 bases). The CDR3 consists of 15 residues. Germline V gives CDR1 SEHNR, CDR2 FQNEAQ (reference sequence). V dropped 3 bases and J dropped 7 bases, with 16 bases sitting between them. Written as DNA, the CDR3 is TGTGCCAGCAGCTTGGGGGACAAGACATACCAGCCCCAGCATTTT. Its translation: CASSLGDKTYQPQHF.

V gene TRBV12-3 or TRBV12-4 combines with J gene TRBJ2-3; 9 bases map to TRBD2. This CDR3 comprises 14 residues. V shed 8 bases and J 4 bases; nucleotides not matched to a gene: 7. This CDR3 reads CASPPSGEADTQYF. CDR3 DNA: TGTGCCAGCCCCCCTAGCGGGGAGGCAGATACGCAGTATTTT.

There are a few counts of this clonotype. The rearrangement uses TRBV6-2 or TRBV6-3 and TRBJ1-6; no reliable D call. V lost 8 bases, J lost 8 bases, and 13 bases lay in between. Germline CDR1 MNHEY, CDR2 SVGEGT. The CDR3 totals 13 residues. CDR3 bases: TGTGCCAGCGGAATGGTGCACTATTCACCCCTCCACTTT. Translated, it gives CASGMVHYSPLHF.

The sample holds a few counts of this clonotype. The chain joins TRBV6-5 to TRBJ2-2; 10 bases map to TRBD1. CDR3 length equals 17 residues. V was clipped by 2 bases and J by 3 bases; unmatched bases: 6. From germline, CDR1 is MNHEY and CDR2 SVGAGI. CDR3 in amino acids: CASSYQPGQGYTGELFF. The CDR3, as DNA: TGTGCCAGCAGTTACCAACCGGGACAGGGGTACACCGGGGAGCTGTTTTTT.